Sequencing of this T cell receptor (beta chain) was carried out in a study of blood T cell repertoires in COVID-19. About the study: Italy, Spain and the United States were the sources of the convalescent and acute COVID-19 samples. Sample material is recorded as cDNA or gDNA derived from T cells, B-cell-depleted T cells, or PBMCs.

Original handling: Nucleated cell counts were estimated from reference gene primer amplification. Using immunoSEQ multiplex PCR, the repertoire was profiled, and TCRdb retains in-frame clones only, with some absent. V and J calls and clone size are as listed in that table; D and trimming were resolved from the DNA. Among 350,000 to 450,000 clones, 70% to 90% were seen once, and the ten largest hold around 3%. The CDR3 has 13 amino acids. Trimming removed 7 bases from V and 6 bases from J, with 15 bases in between. The receptor was isolated from a human donor in a cohort sampled during active COVID-19. V gene TRBV12-3 or TRBV12-4 combines with J gene TRBJ1-2, with D possibly matching TRBD1 (5 bases). The material sequenced was peripheral blood. CDR3 nucleotides: TGTGCCAGCACCCGTCGTGGCAGGGATGGCTACACCTTC. It is translated as CASTRRGRDGYTF.